Listed below are T cell receptor beta chains from one sample, sequenced in a study of blood T cells in healthy people across ages. TCRdb itself ran the 5' RACE reads through MiXCR, one entry per CDR3 protein. The table shows approximately 960,000 distinct CDR3 sequences, with almost 30% occurring only once. Separately, the same data were catalogued under a study of T cells of mothers and their children.

The sequenced sample consisted of blood. The receptor set was obtained from a middle-aged woman in good health. Both conserved end residues are part of each CDR3. A D gene is named only where the DNA matches it firmly. Some rows mark clone size as missing; the rest say once, few, many or name a class of expanded clone.

v_call	clone_size	d_call	j_call	cdr3_nt	cdr3_aa
TRBV21-1	once	NA	TRBJ1-1	TGTGCCAGCAGCGGTACAGAAGATTTTGAAGCTTTCTTT	CASSGTEDFEAFF
TRBV12-3/TRBV12-4	NA	NA	TRBJ2-7	TGTGCCAGCAGCGTTTATGGGGGCTCCTACGAGCAGTACTTC	CASSVYGGSYEQYF
TRBV6-4	many	NA	TRBJ2-3	TGTGCCAGCAGTGACGGGGCGGACCCAGATACGCAGTATTTT	CASSDGADPDTQYF
TRBV15	NA	NA	TRBJ1-1	TGTGCCACCAGCAGAGATATCAACACTGAAGCTTTCTTT	CATSRDINTEAFF
TRBV19	NA	NA	TRBJ1-1	TGTGCCAGTAGTATAGATGTCCCGTACACTGAAGCTTTCTTT	CASSIDVPYTEAFF
TRBV13	NA	NA	TRBJ2-1	TGTGCCAGCAGCGCGTGGCGCGGTGAGCAGTTCTTC	CASSAWRGEQFF
TRBV6-6	few	TRBD2	TRBJ2-3	TGTGCCAGCACCCGGACTAGCGGGGGACGCACAGATACGCAGTATTTT	CASTRTSGGRTDTQYF
TRBV28	NA	NA	TRBJ1-5	TGTGCCAGCAGTTTCCAGGGTCACGATCAGCCCCAGCATTTT	CASSFQGHDQPQHF
TRBV7-9	NA	NA	TRBJ1-4	TGTGCCAGCAGGAGGGATCGGGAAAAACTGTTTTTT	CASRRDREKLFF
TRBV7-6	many	TRBD1	TRBJ2-7	TGTGCCAGCAGCCGAGGAGGACAGGGGTACGAGCAGTACTTC	CASSRGGQGYEQYF
TRBV20-1	few	NA	TRBJ2-5	TGCAGTGCCATACCGGTCGGGCAAACCTTCCAAGGGACCCAGTACTTC	CSAIPVGQTFQGTQYF
TRBV14	NA	NA	TRBJ1-2	TGTGCCAGCAGCCAAGTAAATCGTGTCGTGGGCTACACCTTC	CASSQVNRVVGYTF
TRBV2	NA	NA	TRBJ2-7	TGTGCCTGCGCGGGACGGAATTACGAGCAGTACTTC	CACAGRNYEQYF
TRBV5-1	NA	NA	TRBJ2-3	TGCGCCAGCAGCTTGGGACAGTTGGGAGATACGCAGTATTTT	CASSLGQLGDTQYF
TRBV7-9	many	NA	TRBJ2-5	TGTGCCAGCAGCGAAACCGGGACTCACCTCCAAGAGACCCAGTACTTC	CASSETGTHLQETQYF
TRBV20-1	NA	NA	TRBJ1-5	TGCAGTGCTAGAGAAAAAGGGCAGCTTAGCAATCAGCCCCAGCATTTT	CSAREKGQLSNQPQHF
TRBV19	many	NA	TRBJ1-2	TGTGCCAGCAGTCCGGGTTCTAACTATGGCTACACCTTC	CASSPGSNYGYTF
TRBV20-1	many	NA	TRBJ1-6	TGCAGTGCTAGTTCGTCTGGTGTACGATTAGGGACTTATAATTCACCCCTCCACTTT	CSASSSGVRLGTYNSPLHF
TRBV5-1	few	NA	TRBJ2-7	TGCGCCAGCAGCGCTAGACGGGATCCGCGGTACGAGCAGTACTTC	CASSARRDPRYEQYF
TRBV5-1	NA	NA	TRBJ2-3	TGCGCCAGCAGCTTGGAAGGGAAAAGGGGCACAGATACGCAGTATTTT	CASSLEGKRGTDTQYF
TRBV12-3/TRBV12-4	many	TRBD1	TRBJ1-2	TGTGCCACCTCCTCCGGGACAGGGGGAATAAGGGCTGGCTACACCTTC	CATSSGTGGIRAGYTF
TRBV2	few	TRBD1	TRBJ1-2	TGTGCCAGCAGGGGGGACAGGAGCTATGGCTACACCTTC	CASRGDRSYGYTF
TRBV5-1	NA	NA	TRBJ2-1	TGCGCCAGCTCGAGGACCAGGTCCACTGGAGAGACCCAGTTCTTC	CASSRTRSTGETQFF
TRBV6-6	NA	NA	TRBJ1-1	TGTGCCAGCAGTCCACGGGGGGGAAGCATGAACACTGAAGCTTTCTTT	CASSPRGGSMNTEAFF
TRBV27	NA	NA	TRBJ2-6	TGTGCCAGCAGTTTGTGGGGCCCTGGGGCCAACGTCCTGACTTTC	CASSLWGPGANVLTF
TRBV7-2	many	TRBD1	TRBJ2-7	TGTGCCAGCAGCTCTCAGCTCCTCCGGGACAGGGGGCATGAGCAGTACTTC	CASSSQLLRDRGHEQYF
TRBV20-1	NA	TRBD2	TRBJ2-7	TGCAGTGCTAGGAAACTAGCGGCGAGCTCCTACGAGCAGTACTTC	CSARKLAASSYEQYF
TRBV19	NA	NA	TRBJ2-4	TGTGCCAGTAGTAAACCGTCACGCAAAAACATTCAGTACTTC	CASSKPSRKNIQYF
TRBV7-2	few	NA	TRBJ1-4	TGTGCCAGCAGCTTAGGGTTTCGGCCCACTAATGAAAAACTGTTTTTT	CASSLGFRPTNEKLFF
TRBV11-3	NA	NA	TRBJ1-1	TGTGCCAGCAGCGACCGGGACACCAACGCTGAAGCTTTCTTT	CASSDRDTNAEAFF
TRBV5-1	NA	NA	TRBJ1-1	TGCGCCAGCAGCTTGGAGACACAGAACACTGAAGCTTTCTTT	CASSLETQNTEAFF
TRBV4-2	NA	NA	TRBJ1-5	TGTGCCAGCAGCCAAGATCCGGGAGGGGTTGGGCGGCCCCAGCATTTT	CASSQDPGGVGRPQHF
TRBV7-3	NA	TRBD2	TRBJ2-7	TGTGCCAGCAGCTCTACAATGGGACTAGCGGGGGCCAACTCGGGGAATGAGCAGTACTTC	CASSSTMGLAGANSGNEQYF
TRBV29-1	NA	NA	TRBJ2-4	TGCAGCGCTACACAGGGAGCCAAAAACATTCAGTACTTC	CSATQGAKNIQYF
TRBV10-3	many	NA	TRBJ2-7	TGTGCCATCAGTGAGGATACAGGTAGCTCCTACGAGCAGTACTTC	CAISEDTGSSYEQYF
TRBV28	few	NA	TRBJ1-6	TGTGCCAGCAGACCCGGACAGTCTTCACCCCTCCACTTT	CASRPGQSSPLHF
TRBV19	few	TRBD1	TRBJ2-1	TGTGCCAGTAGTCAACAGGGGGCTTCCTACAATGAGCAGTTCTTC	CASSQQGASYNEQFF
TRBV27	few	NA	TRBJ2-5	TGTGCCAGCAGTCCTGACAGGTTGGGAGAGACCCAGTACTTC	CASSPDRLGETQYF
TRBV18	NA	TRBD1	TRBJ1-1	TGTGCCAGCAGCCCCGGGACAGGGGAAGCTTTCTTT	CASSPGTGEAFF
TRBV20-1	few	TRBD1	TRBJ2-4	TGCAGTGCTGGGGACAGAATAAACATTCAGTACTTC	CSAGDRINIQYF
TRBV5-1	NA	NA	TRBJ1-1	TGCGCCAGCAGCTTGGTGCAGGGTGACACTGAAGCTTTCTTT	CASSLVQGDTEAFF
TRBV6-6	NA	TRBD2	TRBJ2-3	TGTGCCTCGGGGGGTGACGGCACAGATACGCAGTATTTT	CASGGDGTDTQYF
TRBV11-2	NA	TRBD2	TRBJ2-3	TGTGCCAGCAGCTTAGAACGCGGGGGGGCCGTAGATACGCAGTATTTT	CASSLERGGAVDTQYF
TRBV4-3	once	TRBD2	TRBJ2-3	TGCGCCAGCAGCCAAGAACCCGGCGGGGGAGGCACAGATACGCAGTATTTT	CASSQEPGGGGTDTQYF
TRBV4-1	NA	NA	TRBJ2-3	TGCGCCAGCAGAGGCCTAGGGTCCTGGGGCATAGATACGCAGTATTTT	CASRGLGSWGIDTQYF
TRBV25-1	many	NA	TRBJ2-4	TGTGCCAGCAGTCCGGACACCTATGGAGTTAAAAACATTCAGTACTTC	CASSPDTYGVKNIQYF
TRBV10-3	NA	NA	TRBJ2-7	TGTGCCATCAGTGACGACCTGCTAGGGGACTACGAGCAGTACTTC	CAISDDLLGDYEQYF